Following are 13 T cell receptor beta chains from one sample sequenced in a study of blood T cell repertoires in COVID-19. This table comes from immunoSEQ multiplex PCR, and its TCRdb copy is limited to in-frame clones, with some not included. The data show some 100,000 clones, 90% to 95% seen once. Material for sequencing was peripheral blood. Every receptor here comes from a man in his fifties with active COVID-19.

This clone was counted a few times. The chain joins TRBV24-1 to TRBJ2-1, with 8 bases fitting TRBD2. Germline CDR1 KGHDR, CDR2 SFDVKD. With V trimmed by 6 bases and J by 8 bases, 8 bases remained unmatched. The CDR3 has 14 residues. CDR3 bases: TGTGCCACCAGTAGGGGACTAGGGTTTGATGAGCAGTTCTTC. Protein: CATSRGLGFDEQFF.

The CDR3 DNA sequence: TGTGCCAGCAGCCAAAGCGACGGTGCGGGCTACACCTTC. This encodes CASSQSDGAGYTF. The chain joins TRBV3-1 (or the pseudogene TRBV3-2) to TRBJ1-2; D remains ambiguous. The germline V gene encodes CDR1 LGHDT and CDR2 YNNKEL (reference sequence). V lost 2 bases and J lost 8, with 12 bases in between. The CDR3 extends over 13 amino acids.

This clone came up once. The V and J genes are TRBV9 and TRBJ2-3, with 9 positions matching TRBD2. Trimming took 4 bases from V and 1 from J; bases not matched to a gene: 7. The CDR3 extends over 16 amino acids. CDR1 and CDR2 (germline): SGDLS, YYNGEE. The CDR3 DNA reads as TGTGCCAGCAGCCTAACTGCGGGGGGGCGCACAGATACGCAGTATTTT. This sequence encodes CASSLTAGGRTDTQYF. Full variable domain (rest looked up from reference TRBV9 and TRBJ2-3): DSGVTQTPKHLITATGQRVTLRCSPRSGDLSVYWYQQSLDQGLQFLIQYYNGEERAKGNILERFSAQQFPDLHSELNLSSLELGDSALYFCASSLTAGGRTDTQYFGPGTRLTVL.

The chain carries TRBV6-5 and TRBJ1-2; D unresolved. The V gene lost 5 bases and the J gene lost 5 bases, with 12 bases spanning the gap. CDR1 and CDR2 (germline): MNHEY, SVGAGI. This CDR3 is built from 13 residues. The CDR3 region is CASSPREGYGYTF. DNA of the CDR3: TGTGCCAGCAGTCCGCGGGAAGGATATGGCTACACCTTC.

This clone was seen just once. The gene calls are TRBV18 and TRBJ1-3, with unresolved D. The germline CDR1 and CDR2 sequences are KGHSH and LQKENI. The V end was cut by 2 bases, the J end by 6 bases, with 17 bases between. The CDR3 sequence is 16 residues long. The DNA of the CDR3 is TGTGCCAGCTCACCAGATGGCCCTTCTCTGGCAAACACCATATATTTT. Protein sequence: CASSPDGPSLANTIYF.

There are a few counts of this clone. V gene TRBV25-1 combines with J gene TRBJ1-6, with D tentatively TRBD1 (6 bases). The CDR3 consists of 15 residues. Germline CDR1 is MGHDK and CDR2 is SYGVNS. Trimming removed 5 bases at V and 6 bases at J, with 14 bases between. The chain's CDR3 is CASSPGQGFNSPLHF. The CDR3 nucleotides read TGTGCCAGCAGTCCTGGTCAGGGGTTTAATTCACCCCTCCACTTT.

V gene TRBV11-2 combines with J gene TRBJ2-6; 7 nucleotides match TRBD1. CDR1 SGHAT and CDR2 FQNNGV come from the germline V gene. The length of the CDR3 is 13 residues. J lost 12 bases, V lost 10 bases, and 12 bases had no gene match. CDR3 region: CATQGDGLTVLTF. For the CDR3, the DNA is TGTGCCACCCAGGGGGACGGACTGACCGTCCTGACTTTC.

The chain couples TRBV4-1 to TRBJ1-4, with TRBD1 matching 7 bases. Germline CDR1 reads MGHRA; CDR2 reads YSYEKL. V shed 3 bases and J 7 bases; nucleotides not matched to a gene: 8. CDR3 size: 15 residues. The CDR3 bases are TGCGCCAGCAGCCATCCCGACAGGGACGCTGAAAAACTGTTTTTT. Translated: CASSHPDRDAEKLFF.

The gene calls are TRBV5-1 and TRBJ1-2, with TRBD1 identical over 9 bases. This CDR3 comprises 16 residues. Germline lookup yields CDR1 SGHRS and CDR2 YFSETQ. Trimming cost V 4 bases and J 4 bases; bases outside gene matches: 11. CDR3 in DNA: TGCGCCAGCAGCGCCTCCCCCGGGACAGGGACCTATGGCTACACCTTC. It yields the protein CASSASPGTGTYGYTF.

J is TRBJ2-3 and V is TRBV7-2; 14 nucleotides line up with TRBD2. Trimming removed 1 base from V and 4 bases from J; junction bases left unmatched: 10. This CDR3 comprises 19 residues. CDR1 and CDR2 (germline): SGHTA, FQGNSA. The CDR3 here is CASSLDPGLAGVLSDTQYF. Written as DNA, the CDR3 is TGTGCCAGCAGCTTAGATCCGGGACTAGCGGGAGTCCTCTCAGATACGCAGTATTTT.

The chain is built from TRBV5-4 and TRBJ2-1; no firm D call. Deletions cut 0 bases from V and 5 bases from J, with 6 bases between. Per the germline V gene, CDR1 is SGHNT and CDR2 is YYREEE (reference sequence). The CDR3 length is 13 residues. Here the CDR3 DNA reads TGTGCCAGCAGCTTGGACAGCCACAATGAGCAGTTCTTC. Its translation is CASSLDSHNEQFF.

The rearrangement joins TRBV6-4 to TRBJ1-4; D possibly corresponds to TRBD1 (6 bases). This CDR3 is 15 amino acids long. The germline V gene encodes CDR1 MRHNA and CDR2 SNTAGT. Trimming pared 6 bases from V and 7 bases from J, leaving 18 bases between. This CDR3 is CASSEQGRIGEKLFF. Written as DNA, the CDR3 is TGTGCCAGCAGCGAACAGGGAAGGATTGGTGAAAAACTGTTTTTT.

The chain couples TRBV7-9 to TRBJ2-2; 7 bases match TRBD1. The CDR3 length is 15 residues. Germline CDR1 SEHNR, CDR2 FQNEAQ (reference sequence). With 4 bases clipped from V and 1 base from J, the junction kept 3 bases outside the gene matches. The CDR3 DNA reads TGTGCCAGCAGCTGGGGGACAGAGAACACCGGGGAGCTGTTTTTT. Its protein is CASSWGTENTGELFF.